The 26 T cell receptor beta chains reported below all come from one sample, sequenced in a study of blood T cell repertoires in COVID-19 (TCRdb year 2020). Libraries were prepared through the immunoSEQ multiplex PCR assay. TCRdb provides this immuneACCESS table in a form limited to in-frame rearrangements. Some clones are lacking; in checked studies, under half of them reflect an unresolved V gene, and why the rest are absent is not known. Here the sample has around 89,000 clones; less than 80% occur a single time. The ten largest clonotypes hold approximately 15% of the sample. Sequences were obtained from peripheral blood. Source of these receptors: a woman older than 75 with acute or convalescent COVID-19.

The rearrangement uses TRBV5-1 and TRBJ2-7, with a tentative D call TRBD1 (6 bases). This CDR3 spans 15 amino acids. CDR1 is SGHRS and CDR2 is YFSETQ in the germline V gene. Trimming pared 1 base from V and 5 bases from J, leaving 16 bases between. The CDR3 nucleotides are TGCGCCAGCAGCTTGAACTCCAGGGGATTTGACGAGCAGTACTTC. It translates to CASSLNSRGFDEQYF.

V and J are TRBV7-6 and TRBJ2-5; 12 bases match TRBD2. The CDR3 consists of 15 residues. Germline-derived CDR1 and CDR2 are SGHVS and FNYEAQ. Unmatched junction bases numbered 6, after V lost 5 bases and J lost 5 bases. The CDR3 DNA sequence: TGTGCCAGCAGCCTCACGACTAGCGGGGGTGAGACCCAGTACTTC. Residues: CASSLTTSGGETQYF.

The sample holds one count of this clone. This chain joins TRBV27 and TRBJ1-5, with a weak D call TRBD1 (5 bases). The germline V gene encodes CDR1 MNHEY and CDR2 SMNVEV (reference sequence). The CDR3 extends over 17 amino acids. Trimming stripped 0 bases from V and 1 base from J, with 13 bases between. CDR3 region: CASSLSGGFGSNQPQHF. In DNA form, the CDR3 reads TGTGCCAGCAGTTTATCCGGGGGGTTTGGCAGCAATCAGCCCCAGCATTTT.

This rearrangement joins TRBV5-4 to TRBJ1-1; tentative D call: TRBD1 (5 bases). The V end was cut by 0 bases, the J end by 4 bases, with 16 bases between. Germline loops: CDR1 SGHNT, CDR2 YYREEE (reference sequence). The CDR3 is made up of 16 amino acids. The CDR3 bases are TGTGCCAGCAGCTTGGATCCTCAGGGTTCTAGCACTGAAGCTTTCTTT. It encodes CASSLDPQGSSTEAFF.

The gene calls are TRBV5-1 and TRBJ1-2; D gene uncertain. This CDR3 spans 13 amino acids. The germline V gene encodes CDR1 SGHRS and CDR2 YFSETQ. V was shortened by 0 bases and J by 8 bases, with 11 bases between the two germline ends. CDR3 amino acids: CASSLAGFEGYTF. The CDR3 DNA reads as TGCGCCAGCAGCTTGGCCGGGTTTGAAGGCTACACCTTC.

CDR3 sequence reads: CASSHLQGAPTNEKLFF. DNA for the CDR3: TGCGCCAGCAGCCATTTACAGGGGGCCCCAACTAATGAAAAACTGTTTTTT. The rearrangement joins TRBV4-3 to TRBJ1-4; TRBD1 matches 9 bases. J gave up 0 bases and V 3 bases, and 5 bases lay outside the gene matches. This CDR3 has 17 residues. Germline CDR1 is LGHNA and CDR2 is YSLEER.

The chain couples TRBV7-2 to TRBJ2-7; TRBD2 matches 8 bases. This CDR3 has 15 residues. Germline V CDR1 and CDR2: SGHTA, FQGNSA. V gave up 4 bases and J gave up 2 bases; unmatched junction bases: 7. Written as DNA, the CDR3 is TGTGCCAGCAGCTACATCGGACTAGCAGCCTACGAGCAGTACTTC. Residues: CASSYIGLAAYEQYF. The full variable domain, with the rest looked up from reference TRBV7-2 and TRBJ2-7, is GAGVSQSPSNKVTEKGKDVELRCDPISGHTALYWYRQSLGQGLEFLIYFQGNSAPDKSGLPSDRFSAERTGGSVSTLTIQRTQQEDSAVYLCASSYIGLAAYEQYFGPGTRLTVT.

V gene TRBV7-3 combines with J gene TRBJ2-5, with 10 bases aligning to TRBD1. Germline V lookup: CDR1 SGHTA, CDR2 FQGTGA. The CDR3 consists of 14 residues. With 4 bases clipped from V and 11 bases from J, the junction kept 10 bases outside the gene matches. CDR3 in amino acids: CASSSPGQGSQQYF. CDR3 coding DNA: TGTGCCAGCAGCTCTCCGGGACAGGGGTCTCAACAGTACTTC. The full variable domain, rest sourced from reference TRBV7-3 and TRBJ2-5, is GAGVSQTPSNKVTEKGKYVELRCDPISGHTALYWYRQSLGQGPEFLIYFQGTGAADDSGLPNDRFFAVRPEGSVSTLKIQRTERGDSAVYLCASSSPGQGSQQYFGPGTRLLVL.

The rearrangement joins TRBV10-3 to TRBJ1-1, with 9 bases identical to TRBD1. CDR1 and CDR2 from the germline V gene are ENHRY and SYGVKD. V shed 2 bases and J 6 bases; nucleotides not matched to a gene: 4. This CDR3 comprises 14 residues. CDR3 nucleotides: TGTGCCATCAGTGAGCCGGGACAGGGCGCTGAAGCTTTCTTT. Translated, it gives CAISEPGQGAEAFF.

As concerns this clone: Distinct nucleotide sequences in the sample also encode this CDR3. The chain employs TRBV6-2 or TRBV6-3 and TRBJ2-7, with D perhaps TRBD1 (6 bases). This CDR3 has 14 amino acids. V lost 0 bases, J lost 2 bases, and 8 bases lay in between. CDR1 and CDR2 (germline): MNHEY, SVGEGT. The CDR3 sequence: CASSYSPGAYEQYF. In DNA, the CDR3 is TGTGCCAGCAGTTACTCGCCAGGGGCCTACGAGCAGTACTTC.

This clone was counted only a few times. The chain joins TRBV30 to TRBJ1-5, with a tentative D call TRBD1 (6 bases). The CDR3 spans 15 residues. Germline lookup yields CDR1 GTSNPN and CDR2 SVGIG (reference sequence). Trimming shortened V by 0 bases and J by 3 bases, and 12 bases separated the two germline ends. The CDR3, as DNA: TGTGCCTGGAGTGTGGGCAGGGGAAACAATCAGCCCCAGCATTTT. This codes for CAWSVGRGNNQPQHF.

The chain carries TRBV27 and TRBJ1-2; 10 bases agree with TRBD1. V was pared by 7 bases and J by 0 bases, with 5 bases of the junction left unmatched. The CDR3 is 15 residues long. Germline V CDR1 and CDR2: MNHEY, SMNVEV (reference sequence). CDR3 sequence (DNA): TGTGCCAGCAAGGACAGGGGGGGATCTAACTATGGCTACACCTTC. This sequence encodes CASKDRGGSNYGYTF.

This clone has just a few counts. V is TRBV4-2 and J is TRBJ2-5; TRBD2 agrees at 10 bases. This CDR3 spans 16 amino acids. Germline trimming cut 1 base from V and 1 base from J; bases unmatched to any gene: 3. Germline CDR1 and CDR2: LGHNA and YNFKEQ. CDR3 amino acids: CASSQGRTSGQETQYF. The CDR3, as DNA: TGTGCCAGCAGCCAAGGCCGGACTAGCGGCCAAGAGACCCAGTACTTC.

The table lists this clone with a few counts. CDR3 in amino acids: CASSPGQEYSPLHF. The CDR3 DNA reads TGTGCCAGCAGCCCCGGACAGGAATATTCACCCCTCCACTTT. The chain carries TRBV7-2 and TRBJ1-6; 7 positions agree with TRBD1. Germline V CDR1 and CDR2: SGHTA, FQGNSA. V was clipped by 5 bases and J by 8 bases; unmatched bases: 6. This CDR3 has 14 residues.

The genes are TRBV12-3 or TRBV12-4 and TRBJ1-1; D remains ambiguous. The length of the CDR3 is 11 residues. Trimming took 5 bases from V and 8 from J, leaving 9 bases between them. This CDR3 is CASSELWEAFF. The CDR3 coding sequence is TGTGCCAGCAGTGAGTTATGGGAAGCTTTCTTT.

The V and J genes are TRBV20-1 and TRBJ2-5; tentative D call: TRBD2 (6 bases). V was cut by 3 bases and J by 1 base, with 12 bases left in between. The CDR3 contains 14 residues. Germline V gives CDR1 DFQATT, CDR2 SNEGSKA (reference sequence). The CDR3, as DNA: TGCAGTGCTAGTGTCCCCGGGGGCCAAGAGACCCAGTACTTC. It translates to CSASVPGGQETQYF.

The V call is TRBV10-3, the J call TRBJ2-7; 7 bases align to TRBD1. The CDR3 runs 15 residues. Trimming cost V 2 bases and J 0 bases; bases outside gene matches: 4. Germline lookup yields CDR1 ENHRY and CDR2 SYGVKD. The CDR3 DNA reads TGTGCCATCAGTGAGCAGACAGGGAGCTCCTACGAGCAGTACTTC. Translation gives CAISEQTGSSYEQYF.

The chain is built from TRBV18 and TRBJ1-5; D is ambiguous. Germline CDR1 KGHSH, CDR2 LQKENI. The CDR3 sequence is 12 residues long. The V end lost 4 bases, the J end lost 6 bases, and 7 bases lay between the germline ends. The CDR3, as DNA: TGTGCCAGCTCACGCGAGGTTCAGCCCCAGCATTTT. It encodes CASSREVQPQHF.

The V call is TRBV19, the J call TRBJ1-5; TRBD1 matches at 9 bases. This CDR3 is 17 amino acids long. CDR1 LNHDA and CDR2 SQIVND come from the germline V gene (reference sequence). Trimming cost V 6 bases and J 1 base; bases outside gene matches: 10. The CDR3 sequence is CASSSSPTGGSNQPQHF. As DNA, the CDR3 is TGTGCCAGTAGCTCCAGTCCGACAGGGGGGAGCAATCAGCCCCAGCATTTT.

V gene TRBV4-3 combines with J gene TRBJ1-4; TRBD1 matches 8 bases. Trimming took 5 bases from V and 15 from J; bases not matched to a gene: 8. CDR1 is LGHNA and CDR2 is YSLEER in the germline V gene. The CDR3 sequence is 12 residues long. The CDR3 region has the DNA TGCGCCAGCAGCGACAACAGGGGGTGGTTGTTTTTT. Amino acids: CASSDNRGWLFF.

The gene calls are TRBV5-1 and TRBJ1-3; no definite D call. Trimming left V 4 bases short and J 0 bases short, with 14 bases between. This CDR3 contains 16 residues. Germline loops: CDR1 SGHRS, CDR2 YFSETQ. The chain's CDR3 is CASSRVFPSSGNTIYF. Written as DNA, the CDR3 is TGCGCCAGCAGCCGCGTATTTCCTAGCTCTGGAAACACCATATATTTT.

This clone occurred once. The rearrangement links TRBV7-9 to TRBJ2-7, with D possibly being TRBD2 (5 bases). Deletions cut 2 bases from V and 6 bases from J, with 11 bases between. The CDR3 consists of 13 residues. Germline V gives CDR1 SEHNR, CDR2 FQNEAQ (reference sequence). This CDR3 is CASSLIKGGEQYF. For the CDR3, the DNA is TGTGCCAGCAGCTTAATTAAAGGAGGCGAGCAGTACTTC.

The chain has TRBV19 and TRBJ1-3; D call uncertain. The CDR3 is 14 amino acids. Germline values: CDR1 LNHDA, CDR2 SQIVND (reference sequence). Trimming removed 7 bases at V and 2 bases at J, with 12 bases between. The CDR3 protein is CASTSLGAGNTIYF. In DNA, the CDR3 is TGTGCCAGTACCTCCTTAGGAGCTGGAAACACCATATATTTT. Variable domain in full (rest from reference TRBV19 and TRBJ1-3): DGGITQSPKYLFRKEGQNVTLSCEQNLNHDAMYWYRQDPGQGLRLIYYSQIVNDFQKGDIAEGYSVSREKKESFPLTVTSAQKNPTAFYLCASTSLGAGNTIYFGEGSWLTVV.

The rearrangement links TRBV7-2 to TRBJ2-1, with 14 bases identical to TRBD2. CDR1 is SGHTA, CDR2 FQGNSA, per germline. The CDR3 sequence is 14 residues long. The V segment lost 3 bases and the J segment 9 bases; nucleotides outside the gene matches: 1. DNA for the CDR3: TGTGCCAGCAGCTTGACTAGCGGGGGGGGTGAGCAGTTCTTC. It yields the protein CASSLTSGGGEQFF. The entire variable domain, with the rest obtained from reference TRBV7-2 and TRBJ2-1, is as follows: GAGVSQSPSNKVTEKGKDVELRCDPISGHTALYWYRQSLGQGLEFLIYFQGNSAPDKSGLPSDRFSAERTGGSVSTLTIQRTQQEDSAVYLCASSLTSGGGEQFFGPGTRLTVL.

This clone is a singleton in its sample. This chain connects TRBV11-2 to TRBJ1-4; TRBD1 matches 10 bases. The CDR3 covers 14 residues. CDR1 is SGHAT and CDR2 is FQNNGV in the germline V gene. Trimming at V came to 5 bases and at J to 11 bases, leaving 8 bases not matched to a gene. The CDR3 DNA reads as TGTGCCAGCAGCAAAGGGACAGGGGTTGTGAAACTGTTTTTT. This gives the protein CASSKGTGVVKLFF.

The rearrangement joins TRBV27 to TRBJ2-1, with 7 bases identical to TRBD2. Trimming at V came to 6 bases and at J to 0 bases, leaving 5 bases not matched to a gene. The germline V gene has CDR1 MNHEY and CDR2 SMNVEV (reference sequence). This CDR3 is built from 15 residues. CDR3 in amino acids: CASSIGGSSYNEQFF. Here the CDR3 DNA reads TGTGCCAGCAGCATCGGGGGGAGCTCCTACAATGAGCAGTTCTTC.